Presented here are 15 T cell receptor beta chains from one specimen sequenced in a study of cytotoxic CD8 clonotypes in ibrutinib-treated CLL. Using immunoSEQ multiplex PCR, the repertoire was profiled, and TCRdb retains in-frame clones only, with some absent. The profile shows about 300,000 clones, approximately 79% of them singletons. The sequences come from PBMCs, collected at disease progression, from a patient treated with ibrutinib. These receptors all come from a human donor with chronic lymphocytic leukemia.

In this sample, this clone turned up a few times. The chain links TRBV5-6 to TRBJ1-2; D gene unclear. In germline, CDR1 is SGHDT, CDR2 YYEEEE. Trimming took 0 bases from V and 4 from J, leaving 13 bases between them. The CDR3 consists of 15 residues. The CDR3 bases are TGTGCCAGCAGCTTGGGGTGGCGGGAACTCTATGGCTACACCTTC. This translates into CASSLGWRELYGYTF.

This rearrangement joins TRBV29-1 to TRBJ2-2; a possible D gene is TRBD1 (5 bases). Germline V gene lookup returns CDR1 SQVTM and CDR2 ANQGSEA. Trimming removed 6 bases from V and 7 bases from J, with 9 bases in between. This CDR3 spans 11 amino acids. CDR3 DNA: TGCAGCGTCAAGGGGTTCGGGGAGCTGTTTTTT. This encodes CSVKGFGELFF.

The genes are TRBV9 and TRBJ2-5; tentative D call: TRBD1 (6 bases). The V gene lost 4 bases and the J gene lost 0 bases, with 13 bases spanning the gap. CDR1 and CDR2 (germline): SGDLS, YYNGEE. The CDR3 contains 15 residues. The CDR3 reads CASSPRTGYQETQYF. The DNA for the CDR3 is TGTGCCAGCAGCCCCAGAACAGGGTACCAAGAGACCCAGTACTTC.

In its sample, this clone was seen a few times. The rearrangement links TRBV7-9 to TRBJ2-7; the D gene is possibly TRBD1 (6 bases). Germline CDR1 reads SEHNR; CDR2 reads FQNEAQ (reference sequence). The germline V and J ends were trimmed by 5 bases and 3 bases, with 11 bases remaining between them. The CDR3 has 13 amino acids. The chain's CDR3 is CASSPGHLYEQYF. CDR3 coding DNA: TGTGCCAGCAGCCCGGGACACCTCTACGAGCAGTACTTC. The entire variable domain, with the rest obtained from reference TRBV7-9 and TRBJ2-7, is as follows: DTGVSQNPRHKITKRGQNVTFRCDPISEHNRLYWYRQTLGQGPEFLTYFQNEAQLEKSRLLSDRFSAERPKGSFSTLEIQRTEQGDSAMYLCASSPGHLYEQYFGPGTRLTVT.

For the CDR3, the DNA is TGTGCCAGTAGTATGGGCGATTCTCGGACTGAAGCTTTCTTT. Its translation is CASSMGDSRTEAFF. The chain joins TRBV19 to TRBJ1-1; D ambiguous. The V end lost 3 bases, the J end lost 5 bases, and 13 bases lay between the germline ends. CDR1 is LNHDA and CDR2 is SQIVND in the germline V gene (reference sequence). The CDR3 spans 14 residues. Combining the CDR3 with reference TRBV19 and TRBJ1-1 gives the whole variable domain DGGITQSPKYLFRKEGQNVTLSCEQNLNHDAMYWYRQDPGQGLRLIYYSQIVNDFQKGDIAEGYSVSREKKESFPLTVTSAQKNPTAFYLCASSMGDSRTEAFFGQGTRLTVV.

The CDR3 here is CASSTTPRQETQYF. DNA for the CDR3: TGTGCCAGCAGCACGACCCCCAGACAAGAGACCCAGTACTTC. The genes are TRBV5-6 and TRBJ2-5, with no clear D. CDR3 length equals 14 residues. CDR1 and CDR2 (germline): SGHDT, YYEEEE. Trimming left V 4 bases short and J 2 bases short, with 12 bases between.

This clone was observed once. The rearrangement links TRBV5-1 to TRBJ2-5; TRBD2 matches at 7 bases. The CDR3 has 14 residues. Germline CDR1 SGHRS, CDR2 YFSETQ. V gave up 4 bases and J gave up 7 bases; unmatched junction bases: 10. The CDR3 DNA reads TGCGCCAGCAGCCCGGACCAGCGGGGTGGGACCCAGTACTTC. As protein: CASSPDQRGGTQYF.

This clone was detected only a few times. The chain couples TRBV9 to TRBJ1-6; D might be TRBD1 (5 bases). With 4 bases removed from V and 7 bases from J, the gap between germline ends came to 15 bases. This CDR3 comprises 15 residues. Germline CDR1 reads SGDLS; CDR2 reads YYNGEE. CDR3 nucleotide sequence: TGTGCCAGCAGCCCCGAGGGACGGGAGAATTCACCCCTCCACTTT. Translated: CASSPEGRENSPLHF.

The V call is TRBV18, the J call TRBJ2-7; D might be TRBD1 or TRBD2, each matching 5 bases. CDR1 is KGHSH, CDR2 LQKENI, per germline. The germline V and J ends were trimmed by 5 bases and 4 bases, with 15 bases remaining between them. The CDR3 is made up of 14 amino acids. CDR3 region: CASSTGLGAYEQYF. The CDR3 bases are TGTGCCAGCTCAACGGGGTTAGGGGCTTACGAGCAGTACTTC.

This clone was seen only a few times. This chain uses TRBV2 with TRBJ1-2; D is possibly TRBD1 (6 bases). The CDR3 covers 14 residues. With 10 bases removed from V and 4 bases from J, the gap between germline ends came to 19 bases. CDR1 is SNHLY and CDR2 is FYNNEI in the germline V gene. CDR3 coding DNA: TGTGCCACCGGGTCGGGCAGGGGCACCTATGGCTACACCTTC. Residues: CATGSGRGTYGYTF. The full variable domain, its missing parts supplied by reference TRBV2 and TRBJ1-2, is EPEVTQTPSHQVTQMGQEVILRCVPISNHLYFYWYRQILGQKVEFLVSFYNNEISEKSEIFDDQFSVERPDGSNFTLKIRSTKLEDSAMYFCATGSGRGTYGYTFGSGTRLTVV.

This clone was detected only once. The chain links TRBV10-3 to TRBJ1-2, with 8 bases fitting TRBD1. V was clipped by 6 bases and J by 6 bases; unmatched bases: 6. Germline CDR1 reads ENHRY; CDR2 reads SYGVKD. The CDR3 sequence is 13 residues long. CDR3 nucleotide sequence: TGTGCCATCAGGGACAGGGTTACCCATGGCTACACCTTC. As protein: CAIRDRVTHGYTF.

The J gene is TRBJ2-7, the V gene TRBV19; D assignment may be TRBD1 or TRBD2 (5 bases each). The germline CDR1 and CDR2 sequences are LNHDA and SQIVND (reference sequence). This CDR3 region has 12 residues. Trimming took off 3 bases at V and 9 bases at J, with 12 bases between the two ends. This chain's CDR3 is CASSIGGQGQYF. CDR3 bases: TGTGCCAGTAGTATCGGCGGGCAGGGGCAGTACTTC. The whole variable domain, filled in from reference TRBV19 and TRBJ2-7, reads DGGITQSPKYLFRKEGQNVTLSCEQNLNHDAMYWYRQDPGQGLRLIYYSQIVNDFQKGDIAEGYSVSREKKESFPLTVTSAQKNPTAFYLCASSIGGQGQYFGPGTRLTVT.

The sample holds a few counts of this clone. The CDR3 nucleotides are TGCGCCAGCAGCTGGTCTTTGGGACGGCGGGCCGGGGAGCTGTTTTTT. It specifies CASSWSLGRRAGELFF. The rearrangement joins TRBV5-1 to TRBJ2-2; perhaps D is TRBD1 or TRBD2 (5 bases each). The CDR3 spans 16 residues. Between the trimmed V and J ends, which lost 3 bases and 6 bases, there was a span of 18 bases. In germline, CDR1 is SGHRS, CDR2 YFSETQ.

This clone was seen once. The rearrangement links TRBV7-3 to TRBJ2-5; D is unresolved. The V gene lost 1 base and the J gene lost 5 bases, with 11 bases spanning the gap. From germline, CDR1 is SGHTA and CDR2 FQGTGA. This CDR3 has 14 residues. The DNA of the CDR3 is TGTGCCAGCAGCTTAAGCGCCTTGGGGGAGACCCAGTACTTC. Its translation is CASSLSALGETQYF.

This clone has only a few counts. V gene TRBV11-2 combines with J gene TRBJ2-2; D is perhaps TRBD2 (5 bases). The CDR3 length is 14 residues. The ends were cut back, 0 bases at V and 9 bases at J, with 11 bases in the middle. Germline loops: CDR1 SGHAT, CDR2 FQNNGV. Written as DNA, the CDR3 is TGTGCCAGCAGCTTAGAACAGCGGTTCCGGGAGCTGTTTTTT. The encoded protein is CASSLEQRFRELFF.